The entry below gives a single T cell receptor beta chain sequence along with its context. What it binds is unknown. The table came from immunoSEQ multiplex PCR; TCRdb's copy has only in-frame clones and leaves some out. The table includes tens of thousands of clones, about 80% detected once. These data are taken from a study of T cells in localized non-small cell lung cancer. General study results and limits: Sequencing was limited to one tumor region, leaving the possibility of heterogeneity open. There was an association of higher blood T cell density with longer overall survival.

This CDR3 comprises 14 residues. V was trimmed by 0 bases and J by 1 base, leaving 6 bases between them. Germline V gene data show CDR1 as MNHNS and CDR2 as SASEGT. The TCR sequence derives from a man aged 35 to 69 with stage II lung adenocarcinoma. V gene TRBV6-1 combines with J gene TRBJ1-1; tentative D call: TRBD1 (5 bases). Sequenced here: PBMCs, sampled before any cancer treatment. The CDR3 nucleotides are TGTGCCAGCAGTGAAGCTCAGGGGAACACTGAAGCTTTCTTT. It codes for CASSEAQGNTEAFF.